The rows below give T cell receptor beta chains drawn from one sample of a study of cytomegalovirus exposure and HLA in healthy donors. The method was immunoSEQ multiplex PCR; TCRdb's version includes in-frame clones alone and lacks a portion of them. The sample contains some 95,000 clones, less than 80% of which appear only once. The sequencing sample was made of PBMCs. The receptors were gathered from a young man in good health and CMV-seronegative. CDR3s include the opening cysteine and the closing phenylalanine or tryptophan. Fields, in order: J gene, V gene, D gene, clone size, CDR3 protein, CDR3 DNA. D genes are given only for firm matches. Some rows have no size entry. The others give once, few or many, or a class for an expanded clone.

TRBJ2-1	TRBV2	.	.	CASSRGADYNEQFF	TGTGCCAGCAGTCGGGGGGCGGATTATAATGAGCAGTTCTTC
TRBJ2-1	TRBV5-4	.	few	CASSLLDSRGHEQFF	TGTGCCAGCAGCTTGCTCGATTCACGCGGCCATGAGCAGTTCTTC
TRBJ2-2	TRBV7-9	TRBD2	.	CASSLDGLRGSTGELFF	TGTGCCAGCAGCTTAGACGGGCTGCGGGGGTCCACCGGGGAGCTGTTTTTT
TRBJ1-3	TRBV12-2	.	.	CASRSGRLPSRGPGNTIYF	TGTGCAAGTCGCTCCGGACGGTTACCTAGCCGTGGACCTGGAAACACCATATATTTT
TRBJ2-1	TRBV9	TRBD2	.	CASSVSSGRAFGDEQFF	TGTGCCAGCAGCGTTAGTAGCGGGAGGGCCTTTGGTGATGAGCAGTTCTTC
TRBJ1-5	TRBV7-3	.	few	CASSLGGLNQPQHF	TGTGCCAGCAGCTTGGGGGGACTTAATCAGCCCCAGCATTTT
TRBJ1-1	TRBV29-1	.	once	CSVSLGSLNTEAFF	TGCAGCGTTAGTCTGGGGAGCCTGAACACTGAAGCTTTCTTT
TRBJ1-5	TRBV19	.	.	CASSIRRVDQPQHF	TGTGCCAGTAGTATACGTCGGGTCGACCAGCCCCAGCATTTT
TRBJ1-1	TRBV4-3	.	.	CASSRGFIGTNTEAFF	TGCGCCAGCAGCCGGGGCTTTATCGGCACGAACACTGAAGCTTTCTTT
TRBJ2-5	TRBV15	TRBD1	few	CATSRPGQGQETQYF	TGTGCCACCAGCAGGCCGGGACAGGGACAAGAGACCCAGTACTTC
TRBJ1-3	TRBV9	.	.	CASSPDSTTSGNTIYF	TGTGCCAGCAGCCCGGACAGCACCACCTCTGGAAACACCATATATTTT
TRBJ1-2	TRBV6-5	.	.	CASSNGYGYTF	TGTGCCAGCAGTAACGGCTATGGCTACACCTTC
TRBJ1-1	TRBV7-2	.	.	CASTAHRETEAFF	TGTGCCAGCACCGCCCACAGGGAGACTGAAGCTTTCTTT
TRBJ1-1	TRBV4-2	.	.	CASSPRTAMNTEAFF	TGTGCCAGCAGCCCCCGGACAGCCATGAACACTGAAGCTTTCTTT
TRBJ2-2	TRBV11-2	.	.	CASSRTDTGELFF	TGTGCCAGCAGCAGAACTGACACCGGGGAGCTGTTTTTT
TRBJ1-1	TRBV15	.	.	CATSRTAEGNTEAFF	TGTGCCACCAGCAGAACGGCCGAGGGGAACACTGAAGCTTTCTTT